At least ten counts were recorded for the clone carrying this T cell receptor beta chain. The target antigen is unknown. This CDR3 region has 15 residues. V dropped 2 bases and J dropped 1; count of bases not matched to a gene: 4. CDR1 and CDR2 (germline): LGHDT, YNNKEL (reference sequence). This sample was included in a study of neurological immune-mediated disorders. The study's findings and limits: In HTLV-1-associated myelopathy, TCR clonal expansion was greatest, whereas multiple sclerosis had the least, falling below healthy controls.

Use was made of 950,000 to 1,000,000 CD4+ or CD8+ T cells in sorted libraries. 5'RACE with 10-nucleotide random UMIs produced the cDNA. Via MiXCR, TCRdb re-called the 5' RACE reads, giving one row per CDR3 protein. The sample contains about 31,000 distinct CDR3 sequences, about 4.1% of which appear only once. The TCR sequence derives from a woman aged 40 to 49 in good health. Sequencing was carried out using CD4+ T cells from blood. The chain employs TRBV3-1 and TRBJ2-5, with TRBD1 matching 7 bases. In nucleotides, the CDR3 is TGTGCCAGCAGCCAACCTCACAGGGGCCAAGAGACCCAGTACTTC. Its translation: CASSQPHRGQETQYF.